The clone carrying this T cell receptor (beta chain) was seen ten or more times. The antigen remains unidentified. TCR beta CDR3 sequences were amplified from RNA transcripts. HTBI primers drove first-round RT-PCR of the TCR CDR3. TCRdb ran MiXCR on the multiplex PCR reads and lists one entry per CDR3 protein. The sample carries about 400,000 distinct CDR3 sequences, around 14% recorded once. This sample was included in a study of T cells in Graves' hyperthyroidism and ophthalmopathy. Study details: The initial diagnosis was the point when peripheral blood was collected, ahead of any treatment.

Whole-study findings and limits: From stable hyperthyroidism, ophthalmopathy was set apart by a 13 V-J model.

Sequenced sample: blood. This clonotype was obtained from a woman in her twenties or thirties with Graves' hyperthyroidism.

The CDR3, as DNA: TGCAGTGCTACACCGATCAGCCTTTACGAGCAGTACTTC. This encodes CSATPISLYEQYF. The genes are TRBV20-1 and TRBJ2-7; D remains unclear. V shed 4 bases and J shed 4 bases, with 14 bases lying between them. This CDR3 region has 13 residues. Germline V lookup: CDR1 DFQATT, CDR2 SNEGSKA (reference sequence).